A selection of T cell receptor beta chains follows, all from one sample in a study of beta chain features in type 1 diabetes. Clones were read by immunoSEQ multiplex PCR, and TCRdb kept only the in-frame ones, dropping some. The table lists a few hundred thousand clones, over 11% of them singletons, with almost 0.02% in the top ten. Sequencing input: naive CD4+ T cells from blood. The origin of the receptors is a young man with type 1 diabetes. CDR3s include the opening cysteine and the closing phenylalanine or tryptophan. The order of the fields is D gene, clone size, J gene, V gene, CDR3 protein, CDR3 DNA. A D gene is named only where the DNA matches it firmly. Only part of the rows carry a size: once, few, many, or a class if the clone is expanded.

>TRBD1|NA|TRBJ2-3|TRBV7-2
CASSLRTGGTDTQYF
TGTGCCAGCAGCCTCAGGACAGGGGGCACAGATACGCAGTATTTT
>NA|few|TRBJ2-5|TRBV11-3
CASSKRDSQETQYF
TGTGCCAGCAGCAAACGGGACTCTCAAGAGACCCAGTACTTC
>TRBD1|few|TRBJ2-7|TRBV10-3
CATVGQSSYEQYF
TGTGCCACGGTGGGACAGAGCTCCTACGAGCAGTACTTC
>NA|few|TRBJ1-1|TRBV29-1
CSATRGNTEAFF
TGCAGCGCTACCAGGGGGAACACTGAAGCTTTCTTT
>NA|few|TRBJ1-2|TRBV9
CASSVGTLTNYGYTF
TGTGCCAGCAGCGTAGGGACACTCACTAACTATGGCTACACCTTC
>NA|few|TRBJ2-3|TRBV6-6
CASRETGSKTIDTQYF
TGTGCCAGCAGGGAGACCGGGTCAAAGACGATAGATACGCAGTATTTT
>NA|NA|TRBJ2-5|TRBV5-4
CASSLRSQETQYF
TGTGCCAGCAGCTTGCGCAGCCAAGAGACCCAGTACTTC
>TRBD2|NA|TRBJ2-7|TRBV7-6
CASSPLSGSKPYEQYF
TGTGCCAGCAGCCCCCTTAGCGGGAGCAAACCCTACGAGCAGTACTTC
>TRBD1|few|TRBJ2-2|TRBV7-9
CASSRLDRVTGELFF
TGTGCCAGCAGCCGTCTCGACAGGGTCACCGGGGAGCTGTTTTTT
>NA|few|TRBJ2-3|TRBV29-1
CSAGQFTDTQYF
TGCAGCGCGGGACAATTCACAGATACGCAGTATTTT
>NA|NA|TRBJ1-1|TRBV2
CASSEAGGTEAFF
TGTGCCAGCAGTGAAGCGGGGGGTACTGAAGCTTTCTTT
>TRBD2|few|TRBJ2-3|TRBV30
CARAGRGTDTQYF
TGTGCCAGAGCGGGGAGGGGCACAGATACGCAGTATTTT
>NA|few|TRBJ2-3|TRBV6-1
CASSESLNGGDTQYF
TGTGCCAGCAGTGAGTCCCTAAACGGGGGAGATACGCAGTATTTT
>NA|few|TRBJ2-1|TRBV5-4
CASSLAGMQARSYNEQFF
TGTGCCAGCAGCTTGGCCGGTATGCAGGCGCGCTCCTACAATGAGCAGTTCTTC
>TRBD1|few|TRBJ1-5|TRBV6-6
CASRLDRGGNQPQHF
TGTGCCAGCAGACTAGACAGGGGAGGCAATCAGCCCCAGCATTTT
>TRBD2|NA|TRBJ2-3|TRBV19
CASNPGTSGTDTQYF
TGTGCCAGTAACCCCGGGACTAGCGGCACAGATACGCAGTATTTT
>NA|NA|TRBJ2-1|TRBV28
CASSLGQGGEQFF
TGTGCCAGCAGTTTGGGGCAGGGAGGTGAGCAGTTCTTC
>NA|NA|TRBJ1-2|TRBV19
CASTARRASDYGYTF
TGTGCCAGTACCGCACGGCGGGCCTCGGACTATGGCTACACCTTC
>NA|NA|TRBJ1-6|TRBV19
CASSTSNVQGYSYNSPLHF
TGTGCCAGTAGTACTTCCAACGTTCAGGGCTACTCCTATAATTCACCCCTCCACTTT
>NA|few|TRBJ1-4|TRBV9
CASSPRQVEEKLFF
TGTGCCAGCAGCCCACGACAGGTGGAGGAAAAACTGTTTTTT
>NA|few|TRBJ2-1|TRBV11-1
CASSSQLGDEQFF
TGTGCCAGCAGTTCCCAACTAGGCGATGAGCAGTTCTTC
>NA|few|TRBJ2-7|TRBV30
CAWKVSYEQYF
TGTGCCTGGAAAGTTAGCTACGAGCAGTACTTC
>NA|NA|TRBJ1-2|TRBV7-9
CASSGQAANYGYTF
TGTGCCAGCAGCGGCCAGGCCGCTAACTATGGCTACACCTTC
>NA|NA|TRBJ2-3|TRBV7-9
CAGGGGTDTQYF
TGTGCCGGGGGGGGCGGCACAGATACGCAGTATTTT
>NA|NA|TRBJ2-4|TRBV9
CASSGGPPKAKNIQYF
TGTGCCAGCAGCGGTGGGCCCCCGAAGGCCAAAAACATTCAGTACTTC
>NA|NA|TRBJ2-7|TRBV20-1
CSASRGYEQYF
TGCAGTGCTAGTAGGGGTTACGAGCAGTACTTC
>TRBD1|NA|TRBJ1-1|TRBV5-4
CASSPGTAGTEAFF
TGTGCCAGCAGCCCGGGGACAGCGGGCACTGAAGCTTTCTTT
>NA|few|TRBJ1-1|TRBV18
CASSNGGTEAFF
TGTGCCAGCTCAAACGGGGGCACTGAAGCTTTCTTT
>NA|few|TRBJ1-5|TRBV15
CATSRTSGEPQHF
TGTGCCACCAGCAGGACCTCGGGGGAGCCCCAGCATTTT
>TRBD2|few|TRBJ2-1|TRBV18
CASSPIAGGGNEQFF
TGTGCCAGCTCACCAATAGCGGGAGGGGGCAATGAGCAGTTCTTC
>NA|NA|TRBJ1-4|TRBV4-1
CASSPQASGEKLFF
TGCGCCAGCAGCCCACAGGCAAGTGGAGAAAAACTGTTTTTT
>TRBD1|NA|TRBJ2-7|TRBV5-1
CASSMGGQGLYEQYF
TGCGCCAGCAGCATGGGGGGACAGGGCCTCTACGAGCAGTACTTC
>NA|NA|TRBJ1-6|TRBV7-8
CASSSGLGNSPLHF
TGTGCCAGCAGCTCGGGACTCGGGAATTCACCCCTCCACTTT
>TRBD1|NA|TRBJ2-7|TRBV27
CASSDRGPEQYF
TGTGCCAGCAGTGACAGGGGACCCGAGCAGTACTTC
>NA|NA|TRBJ1-2|TRBV6-4
CASSVSSGQYYGSYTF
TGTGCCAGCAGTGTATCAAGTGGACAGTACTATGGCAGCTACACCTTC
>TRBD1|few|TRBJ1-2|TRBV4-1
CASSQVRQGDGYTF
TGCGCCAGCAGCCAAGTCAGGCAGGGGGATGGCTACACCTTC
>NA|NA|TRBJ2-7|TRBV6-5
CASFSPGVYEQYF
TGTGCCAGCTTCTCGCCAGGGGTGTACGAGCAGTACTTC
>TRBD1|few|TRBJ2-7|TRBV5-1
CASSLEGQRISYEQYF
TGCGCCAGCAGCTTAGAGGGACAGCGGATCTCCTACGAGCAGTACTTC
>TRBD2|few|TRBJ2-7|TRBV18
CASSPRSGVHEQYF
TGTGCCAGCTCACCACGTAGCGGGGTCCACGAGCAGTACTTC
>TRBD2|few|TRBJ2-3|TRBV11-2
CASSPSGAGALTDTQYF
TGTGCCAGCAGCCCATCCGGAGCGGGGGCCCTCACAGATACGCAGTATTTT
>NA|few|TRBJ1-2|TRBV5-1
CASSRSGTNYGYTF
TGCGCCAGCAGCCGCAGCGGGACTAACTATGGCTACACCTTC
>TRBD1|NA|TRBJ2-1|TRBV7-9
CASSLIRGPYNEQFF
TGTGCCAGCAGCTTAATTAGGGGGCCCTACAATGAGCAGTTCTTC
>NA|NA|TRBJ2-1|TRBV29-1
CSVRTALGYNEQFF
TGCAGCGTCCGGACAGCCCTGGGGTACAATGAGCAGTTCTTC
>TRBD1|few|TRBJ2-1|TRBV9
CASSLQGSTYNEQFF
TGTGCCAGCAGCCTACAGGGGTCGACCTACAATGAGCAGTTCTTC
>NA|NA|TRBJ1-2|TRBV15
CATSRPGGGKSGYTF
TGTGCCACCAGCAGGCCAGGTGGGGGGAAGAGCGGCTACACCTTC
>NA|few|TRBJ2-2|TRBV10-2
CASSSGADTGELFF
TGCGCCAGCAGCTCAGGGGCGGACACCGGGGAGCTGTTTTTT
>TRBD2|NA|TRBJ2-7|TRBV6-5
CASRRASGRSYEQYF
TGTGCCAGCAGGCGGGCTAGCGGGAGATCCTACGAGCAGTACTTC
>TRBD2|NA|TRBJ2-1|TRBV29-1
CSVGRLAGDPNEQFF
TGCAGCGTTGGTCGACTAGCGGGAGATCCCAATGAGCAGTTCTTC
>TRBD1|NA|TRBJ1-2|TRBV6-1
CASSTTGTGGVGYTF
TGTGCCAGCAGCACTACCGGGACAGGGGGAGTTGGCTACACCTTC
>NA|NA|TRBJ1-1|TRBV5-4
CASSLGPPSRVTEAFF
TGTGCCAGCAGCTTGGGGCCGCCATCGAGGGTCACTGAAGCTTTCTTT
>NA|few|TRBJ2-7|TRBV21-1
CASIDAGTGSNEQYF
TGTGCCAGCATCGATGCGGGGACAGGGTCTAACGAGCAGTACTTC
>NA|few|TRBJ2-3|TRBV11-2
CASSPSRGTDTQYF
TGTGCCAGCAGCCCCAGCCGGGGAACAGATACGCAGTATTTT
>TRBD1|few|TRBJ1-5|TRBV28
CASRPGGLGNQPQHF
TGTGCCAGCAGGCCAGGGGGCCTGGGCAATCAGCCCCAGCATTTT